The 20 T cell receptor beta chains below all came from one sample that was sequenced in a study of T cell responses to AZD1222 COVID-19 vaccine. The assay was immunoSEQ multiplex PCR, and TCRdb's table has in-frame clones only and misses some. The profile shows 100,000 to 150,000 clones, approximately 90% of them singletons. The input for sequencing was peripheral blood, taken on day 0 of AZD1222 vaccination. These receptor sequences come from an adult in good health.

The chain employs TRBV11-2 and TRBJ1-2, with D unresolved. Germline assignment: CDR1 SGHAT and CDR2 FQNNGV. CDR3 size: 13 residues. Trimming took off 5 bases at V and 5 bases at J, with 12 bases between the two ends. The CDR3 bases are TGTGCCAGCAGCCTACGGACTGTTTATGGCTACACCTTC. It codes for CASSLRTVYGYTF.

The chain couples TRBV3-1 (or the pseudogene TRBV3-2) to TRBJ1-5; D is perhaps TRBD1 (6 bases). Trimming took off 2 bases at V and 7 bases at J, with 12 bases between the two ends. The CDR3 extends over 14 amino acids. Germline CDR1 and CDR2: LGHDT and YNNKEL (reference sequence). CDR3 residues: CASSQSQGKQPQHF. CDR3 DNA: TGTGCCAGCAGCCAAAGCCAGGGGAAACAGCCCCAGCATTTT.

This chain uses TRBV7-8 with TRBJ2-1, with D perhaps matching TRBD1 (5 bases). Between the trimmed V and J ends, which lost 1 base and 5 bases, there was a span of 9 bases. Germline lookup yields CDR1 SGHVS and CDR2 FQNEAQ. The CDR3 runs to 14 residues. The CDR3 is CASSLDRLHNEQFF. The CDR3, as DNA: TGTGCCAGCAGCTTAGACAGGCTTCACAATGAGCAGTTCTTC.

The rearrangement links TRBV4-1 to TRBJ1-4, with D maybe TRBD1 (6 bases). Germline V gene lookup returns CDR1 MGHRA and CDR2 YSYEKL. The CDR3 loop spans 14 amino acids. Trimming removed 6 bases at V and 10 bases at J, with 18 bases between. Written as DNA, the CDR3 is TGCGCCAGCAGACAACGGGACAACTCAGGAAAACTGTTTTTT. Protein: CASRQRDNSGKLFF.

This chain joins TRBV7-2 and TRBJ2-7; no clear D gene. The CDR3 totals 14 residues. Trimming took 5 bases from V and 3 from J, leaving 14 bases between them. The germline V gene encodes CDR1 SGHTA and CDR2 FQGNSA. DNA of the CDR3: TGTGCCAGCAGCCCAGGACCTCAACTCTACGAGCAGTACTTC. It codes for CASSPGPQLYEQYF.

The chain couples TRBV29-1 to TRBJ2-5; D not certain. The germline V gene encodes CDR1 SQVTM and CDR2 ANQGSEA. V was cut by 6 bases and J by 4 bases, with 12 bases left in between. The CDR3 is 12 residues long. The CDR3 region has the DNA TGCAGCGTGGGAACCCTCCCAGAGACCCAGTACTTC. The encoded protein is CSVGTLPETQYF.

This clone has a handful of counts. The V call is TRBV4-1, the J call TRBJ1-3; D is perhaps TRBD1 (5 bases). With 2 bases removed from V and 2 bases from J, the gap between germline ends came to 10 bases. CDR3 length: 15 amino acids. Germline assignment: CDR1 MGHRA and CDR2 YSYEKL. Here the CDR3 reads CASSQQGPTGNTIYF. The CDR3 DNA follows: TGCGCCAGCAGCCAACAGGGACCGACTGGAAACACCATATATTTT.

This clone came up once. The chain employs TRBV5-4 and TRBJ2-5; the match to TRBD1 covers 8 bases. The CDR3 has 16 residues. The V gene's germline CDR1 is SGHNT and CDR2 YYREEE (reference sequence). V trimming: 3 bases; J trimming: 2 bases; junction bases outside the gene matches: 9. DNA of the CDR3: TGTGCCAGCAGCTCAACCCACAGGGGGATACAAGAGACCCAGTACTTC. Translation gives CASSSTHRGIQETQYF.

This chain connects TRBV7-2 to TRBJ1-1; 9 bases agree with TRBD1. Germline-derived CDR1 and CDR2 are SGHTA and FQGNSA. The CDR3 sequence is 16 residues long. J lost 0 bases, V lost 2 bases, and 4 bases had no gene match. The CDR3 loop is CASSLFGTGLNTEAFF. CDR3 DNA sequence: TGTGCCAGCAGCTTATTTGGGACAGGGCTGAACACTGAAGCTTTCTTT.

The chain combines TRBV2 with TRBJ1-2; D is ambiguous. V was pared by 3 bases and J by 5 bases, with 13 bases between. Germline CDR1 SNHLY, CDR2 FYNNEI. The CDR3 consists of 14 residues. The CDR3 region is CASSETPNSYGYTF. The CDR3 DNA is TGTGCCAGCAGTGAGACCCCGAACTCTTATGGCTACACCTTC.

This chain links TRBV20-1 with TRBJ2-3; D is undetermined. Trimming left V 0 bases short and J 8 bases short, with 6 bases between. The CDR3 totals 11 residues. Germline CDR1 DFQATT, CDR2 SNEGSKA (reference sequence). In DNA form, the CDR3 reads TGCAGTGCTAGAGAGCAAACTACGCAGTATTTT. This gives the protein CSAREQTTQYF.

This chain uses TRBV2 with TRBJ1-5; D uncertain. Trimming shortened V by 6 bases and J by 8 bases, and 8 bases separated the two germline ends. This CDR3 has 11 residues. The germline CDR1 and CDR2 sequences are SNHLY and FYNNEI. CDR3 in DNA: TGTGCCAGCAGCCTCCGGGAGCCCCAGCATTTT. Its translation: CASSLREPQHF.

A note on this clone: Mismatch with germline at one junction end may stem from a read error. The chain has TRBV11-2 and TRBJ2-3, with 7 positions matching TRBD1. Germline V gene lookup returns CDR1 SGHAT and CDR2 FQNNGV. The CDR3 consists of 13 residues. The CDR3 bases are TGTGCCAGCAGCTCACGACAGGGCTCGCTAAGGGATTTT. Its protein product is CASSSRQGSLRDF.

The V and J genes are TRBV7-2 and TRBJ2-7; D gene ambiguous. Germline lookup yields CDR1 SGHTA and CDR2 FQGNSA. This CDR3 is built from 12 residues. Trimming left V 5 bases short and J 3 bases short, with 8 bases between. The CDR3 here is CASSPARYEQYF. The CDR3 DNA follows: TGTGCCAGCAGCCCCGCTCGCTACGAGCAGTACTTC.

V gene TRBV18 combines with J gene TRBJ2-6; D is unclear. V dropped 2 bases and J dropped 12 bases, with 11 bases sitting between them. The length of the CDR3 is 13 residues. CDR1 and CDR2 from the germline V gene are KGHSH and LQKENI. The DNA of the CDR3 is TGTGCCAGCTCACCAGGGTCGCCTAGCGTCCTGACTTTC. It is translated as CASSPGSPSVLTF.

The genes are TRBV6-5 and TRBJ1-1, with D uncertain. Germline CDR1 MNHEY, CDR2 SVGAGI. CDR3 size: 14 residues. The ends were cut back, 6 bases at V and 4 bases at J, with 15 bases in the middle. In nucleotides, the CDR3 is TGTGCCAGCAGAACCGGCGGGAAGGGCACTGAAGCTTTCTTT. This encodes CASRTGGKGTEAFF.

This clone was seen a few times. The chain carries TRBV5-1 and TRBJ1-5; 10 nucleotides align to TRBD1. The CDR3 is 15 amino acids. J lost 7 bases, V lost 0 bases, and 4 bases had no gene match. Germline V lookup: CDR1 SGHRS, CDR2 YFSETQ. The CDR3 bases are TGCGCCAGCAGCTTGGGACAGGGGGCTTGGCAGCCCCAGCATTTT. Its protein product is CASSLGQGAWQPQHF. Looking up the rest from reference TRBV5-1 and TRBJ1-5 gives the full variable domain: KAGVTQTPRYLIKTRGQQVTLSCSPISGHRSVSWYQQTPGQGLQFLFEYFSETQRNKGNFPGRFSGRQFSNSRSEMNVSTLELGDSALYLCASSLGQGAWQPQHFGDGTRLSIL.

The chain uses TRBV7-8 and TRBJ1-5; D remains ambiguous. Germline V gene sequence: CDR1 SGHVS, CDR2 FQNEAQ. Trimming cost V 0 bases and J 0 bases, with 9 bases left between them. The CDR3 loop spans 16 amino acids. CDR3 sequence reads: CASSLAPRYSNQPQHF. For the CDR3, the DNA is TGTGCCAGCAGCTTAGCGCCGAGGTATAGCAATCAGCCCCAGCATTTT.

The V call is TRBV13, the J call TRBJ1-4; TRBD1 might be the D (5 bases). Germline CDR1 and CDR2: PRHDT and FYEKMQ (reference sequence). This CDR3 contains 17 residues. The ends were cut back, 0 bases at V and 6 bases at J, with 17 bases in the middle. The CDR3 sequence is CASSLGLGTARDEKLFF. The CDR3 coding sequence is TGTGCCAGCAGCTTAGGGCTCGGGACGGCGCGGGATGAAAAACTGTTTTTT.

The chain employs TRBV20-1 and TRBJ1-2; D ambiguous. V was pared by 6 bases and J by 5 bases, with 7 bases between. CDR3 size: 10 residues. Germline V lookup: CDR1 DFQATT, CDR2 SNEGSKA (reference sequence). CDR3: CSAVRYGYTF. In DNA, the CDR3 is TGCAGTGCCGTTAGGTATGGCTACACCTTC.